The 19 T cell receptor beta chains presented below share a single source sample, sequenced in a study of blood T cell repertoires in COVID-19. The assay was immunoSEQ multiplex PCR, and TCRdb's table has in-frame clones only and misses some. Among 94,000 or so clones listed, about 79% were seen once. Sequencing was carried out using peripheral blood. These TCRs come from a man between 60 and 75 years old with acute or convalescent COVID-19.

The CDR3 DNA reads as TGTGCCAGCAGCCCGAGAGGGGGGGGCGCTTTTAATGAGCAGTTCTTC. It codes for CASSPRGGGAFNEQFF. The chain uses TRBV9 and TRBJ2-1, with D possibly TRBD2 on 7 matching bases. The CDR3 length is 16 residues. CDR1 is SGDLS and CDR2 is YYNGEE in the germline V gene. V lost 4 bases, J lost 7 bases, and 21 bases lay in between.

This clone was detected only once. V usage is TRBV7-9 and J usage is TRBJ2-7, with a tentative D call TRBD1 (6 bases). V was clipped by 1 base and J by 2 bases, with 12 bases between them. CDR1 SEHNR and CDR2 FQNEAQ come from the germline V gene (reference sequence). CDR3 length equals 15 residues. CDR3 amino acids: CASSLEQGPTYEQYF. The CDR3 bases are TGTGCCAGCAGCTTAGAACAGGGTCCTACCTACGAGCAGTACTTC.

Written as DNA, the CDR3 is TGTGCCAGCAGCGATGAGACAGGCCGCTATAGGGAGCTGTTTTTT. Encoded protein: CASSDETGRYRELFF. This sequence joins TRBV5-4 and TRBJ2-2; TRBD1 is a possible D gene (6 bases). Deletions cut 4 bases from V and 9 bases from J, with 19 bases between. This CDR3 comprises 15 residues. The germline gives CDR1 SGHNT, CDR2 YYREEE (reference sequence).

The chain links TRBV2 to TRBJ1-4; a weak D match, TRBD1 (6 bases). The CDR3 has 15 amino acids. Trimming removed 4 bases at V and 3 bases at J, with 12 bases between. Germline values: CDR1 SNHLY, CDR2 FYNNEI. In DNA, the CDR3 is TGTGCCAGCAGTGTGGGGGCGCTGGCTAATGAAAAACTGTTTTTT. It is translated as CASSVGALANEKLFF.

The V and J genes are TRBV5-5 and TRBJ2-2; D uncertain. Germline V CDR1 and CDR2: SGHKS, YYEKEE (reference sequence). The V end lost 1 base, the J end lost 1 base, and 8 bases lay between the germline ends. There are 15 residues in the CDR3. The CDR3 here is CASSLFPRNTGELFF. The CDR3 region has the DNA TGTGCCAGCAGCTTGTTCCCGCGGAACACCGGGGAGCTGTTTTTT.

V is TRBV6-1 and J is TRBJ1-5, with a weak D call TRBD1 (6 bases). This CDR3 comprises 15 residues. CDR1 is MNHNS, CDR2 SASEGT, per germline. Trimming removed 0 bases from V and 7 bases from J, with 13 bases in between. DNA of the CDR3: TGTGCCAGCAGTGAAGCGGGGCCACAGGGACAGCCCCAGCATTTT. It specifies CASSEAGPQGQPQHF.

This sequence joins TRBV27 and TRBJ1-4; TRBD1 matches 7 bases. With V trimmed by 5 bases and J by 4 bases, 7 bases remained unmatched. Germline CDR1 and CDR2: MNHEY and SMNVEV (reference sequence). This CDR3 contains 15 residues. The CDR3 sequence is CASSGNRGVNEKLFF. The CDR3 DNA is TGTGCCAGCAGTGGAAACAGGGGCGTTAATGAAAAACTGTTTTTT.

This sequence joins TRBV29-1 and TRBJ1-1; 8 bases map to TRBD1. The trim removed 0 bases at V and 10 bases at J, leaving 10 bases unmatched. This CDR3 region has 14 residues. The germline V gene encodes CDR1 SQVTM and CDR2 ANQGSEA. The CDR3 loop reads CSVEETGRGQSAFF. The DNA for the CDR3 is TGCAGCGTTGAAGAAACTGGCAGGGGGCAATCAGCTTTCTTT. The complete variable domain, with remaining parts taken from reference TRBV29-1 and TRBJ1-1, reads SAVISQKPSRDICQRGTSLTIQCQVDSQVTMMFWYRQQPGQSLTLIATANQGSEATYESGFVIDKFPISRPNLTFSTLTVSNMSPEDSSIYLCSVEETGRGQSAFFGQGTRLTVV.

This clone came up a few times. This chain uses TRBV6-4 with TRBJ2-1; no clear D gene. This CDR3 has 15 amino acids. Trimming shortened V by 4 bases and J by 5 bases, and 15 bases separated the two germline ends. Germline CDR1 MRHNA, CDR2 SNTAGT. The CDR3 DNA sequence: TGTGCCAGCAGTGTCGAGGTAAACGGAAACAATGAGCAGTTCTTC. It yields the protein CASSVEVNGNNEQFF.

The chain uses TRBV5-1 and TRBJ2-2, with 9 bases matching TRBD1. CDR3 size: 15 residues. The junction had 8 bases not matched to a gene; V was cut back by 7 bases and J by 4 bases. Germline loops: CDR1 SGHRS, CDR2 YFSETQ. In DNA form, the CDR3 reads TGCGCCAGCCGGCGGACAGGGGACGTCACCGGGGAGCTGTTTTTT. Its protein product is CASRRTGDVTGELFF.

The chain uses TRBV10-3 and TRBJ2-3, with D possibly TRBD2 on 5 matching bases. Germline V gene sequence: CDR1 ENHRY, CDR2 SYGVKD. V was pared by 0 bases and J by 2 bases, with 6 bases between. This CDR3 region has 14 residues. For the CDR3, the DNA is TGTGCCATCAGTGAGTCGAGGGACACAGATACGCAGTATTTT. This translates into CAISESRDTDTQYF.

CDR3 amino acids: CASSLDGRENEKLFF. In DNA, the CDR3 is TGCGCCAGCAGCTTGGACGGCAGGGAAAATGAAAAACTGTTTTTT. The genes are TRBV5-1 and TRBJ1-4; D possibly corresponds to TRBD1 (5 bases). This CDR3 spans 15 amino acids. From germline, CDR1 is SGHRS and CDR2 YFSETQ. V shed 0 bases and J shed 5 bases, with 11 bases lying between them.

The chain employs TRBV10-1 and TRBJ1-2; D is undetermined. Germline values: CDR1 WNHNN, CDR2 SYGVQD (reference sequence). The CDR3 loop spans 14 amino acids. V was clipped by 2 bases and J by 2 bases, with 9 bases between them. This CDR3 is CASSEHGTNYGYTF. Here the CDR3 DNA reads TGCGCCAGCAGTGAGCACGGTACCAACTATGGCTACACCTTC.

The chain is built from TRBV19 and TRBJ1-5, with 7 bases lining up with TRBD1. Germline-derived CDR1 and CDR2 are LNHDA and SQIVND (reference sequence). Trimming cost V 5 bases and J 4 bases; bases outside gene matches: 5. The CDR3 is 14 residues long. In DNA, the CDR3 is TGTGCCAGTAGTGGCAGGGGGTTTAATCAGCCCCAGCATTTT. This gives the protein CASSGRGFNQPQHF.

This rearrangement joins TRBV19 to TRBJ1-1; TRBD1 matches 9 bases. The CDR3 is 15 amino acids. Germline V gene sequence: CDR1 LNHDA, CDR2 SQIVND (reference sequence). V was pared by 1 base and J by 4 bases, with 4 bases of the junction left unmatched. The CDR3 here is CASSIGGTGSTEAFF. CDR3 coding DNA: TGTGCCAGTAGTATAGGAGGGACAGGGAGCACTGAAGCTTTCTTT.

The V gene is TRBV28, the J gene TRBJ1-2; 10 bases are a match to TRBD1. CDR3 size: 18 residues. Germline loops: CDR1 MDHEN, CDR2 SYDVKM. V dropped 4 bases and J dropped 0; count of bases not matched to a gene: 11. This chain's CDR3 is CASSSLGQGGYTNYGYTF. In nucleotides, the CDR3 is TGTGCCAGCAGTTCCCTCGGACAGGGGGGATATACTAACTATGGCTACACCTTC.

The V call is TRBV27, the J call TRBJ2-7; D is perhaps TRBD1 (6 bases). CDR1 and CDR2 from the germline V gene are MNHEY and SMNVEV (reference sequence). There are 15 residues in the CDR3. The ends were cut back, 6 bases at V and 3 bases at J, with 18 bases in the middle. The CDR3 is CASSRDRSYNYEQYV. The CDR3 coding sequence is TGTGCCAGCAGCCGAGACAGGTCATATAACTACGAGCAGTACGTC.

This rearrangement joins TRBV7-8 to TRBJ2-1; 12 bases fit TRBD2. Germline V CDR1 and CDR2: SGHVS, FQNEAQ. The CDR3 contains 15 residues. V dropped 2 bases and J dropped 10; count of bases not matched to a gene: 6. CDR3 DNA: TGTGCCAGCAGCTTAACTAGCGGGGGGCCTAGGGAGCAGTTCTTC. It codes for CASSLTSGGPREQFF.

This chain's CDR3 is CASSLQGRSNQPQHF. The DNA for the CDR3 is TGTGCCAGCAGTTTACAGGGTAGAAGCAATCAGCCCCAGCATTTT. This chain uses TRBV2 with TRBJ1-5; possibly TRBD1 for D (6 bases). Trimming left V 5 bases short and J 1 base short, with 12 bases between. This CDR3 region has 15 residues. Germline lookup yields CDR1 SNHLY and CDR2 FYNNEI.